This T cell receptor beta chain was recovered during a study of blood T cell repertoires in COVID-19. Study-level background: COVID-19 samples collected from the United States, Italy and Spain covered acute and convalescent phases. T cells, B-cell-depleted T cells, or PBMCs supplied cDNA or gDNA.

Original processing methods: Reference gene primer amplification in the assay estimated nucleated cell counts. Libraries were prepared by immunoSEQ multiplex PCR; TCRdb keeps only in-frame clonotypes and omits some of them. The DNA was the basis for D and trimming; V, J and clone size are from that table. The data show about 140,000 clones, 70% to 80% seen once. In its sample, this clone was seen once. V lost 3 bases and J 6 bases, leaving 13 bases between the germline ends. The CDR3 consists of 15 residues. Per germline, CDR1 SGHRS and CDR2 YFSETQ. The source material was peripheral blood. The clonotype was recovered from a man aged 45 to 65 with acute or convalescent COVID-19. The V call is TRBV5-1, the J call TRBJ1-6; a weak D match, TRBD1 (5 bases). The CDR3 reads CASSSTQGFNSPLHF. In nucleotides, the CDR3 is TGCGCCAGCAGCTCTACCCAGGGTTTTAATTCACCCCTCCACTTT.